This T cell receptor (beta chain) was recorded in a study of blood T cells in healthy people across ages. Worth noting for this clonotype: With a much larger clone just one base away, this may be a read error.

Primers used in a second PCR of about 6 to 11 cycles were a sample-barcoded 5' primer and a J-beta primer mix. Via MiXCR, TCRdb re-called the 5' RACE reads, giving one row per CDR3 protein. The sample lists 700,000 to 800,000 distinct CDR3 sequences, 40% to 45% occurring once. The TCR was taken from a woman aged 55 to 70 in good health. Sample: blood.

CDR3 protein: CSTSGTSEANSAKNIQYF. Here the CDR3 DNA reads TGCAGTACTAGCGGGACTAGCGAGGCTAACTCTGCCAAAAACATTCAGTACTTC. The chain employs TRBV20-1 and TRBJ2-7; TRBD2 aligns across 10 bases. The J call is in doubt because the DNA end fits TRBJ2-4 better. This CDR3 is built from 18 residues. Germline CDR1 DFQATT, CDR2 SNEGSKA (reference sequence).